This TCR beta chain was identified in a study of Graves' ophthalmopathy and Graves' hyperthyroidism. Broader study findings: Appearing in blood as well were most expanded thyroid clonotypes above 0.001 frequency. A classifier, a 13-signature model, separated ophthalmopathy from stable hyperthyroidism with roughly 86% sensitivity and approximately 81% specificity.

Exclusion covered patients with other autoimmune diseases or uncontrolled infections (as well as pregnancy or lactation). The junction had 4 bases not matched to a gene; V was cut back by 6 bases and J by 6 bases. The CDR3 runs 14 residues. Germline V gene data show CDR1 as MNHNS and CDR2 as SASEGT. This clonotype was seen at least ten times. Its antigen is not known. For repertoire sequencing, the TCR beta CDR3 regions were amplified from RNA transcripts. Second-round multiplex PCR came after first-round RT-PCR with HTBI primers. From the multiplex PCR reads, TCRdb called clonotypes with MiXCR, one entry per CDR3 protein. The table shows 300,000 to 400,000 distinct CDR3 sequences, with roughly 16% occurring only once.

The sample consisted of peripheral blood. The V and J genes are TRBV6-1 and TRBJ1-6, with TRBD1 identical over 8 bases. The source is an adult man with Graves' ophthalmopathy. This CDR3 is CASRPTGANSPLHF. CDR3 DNA sequence: TGTGCCAGCAGACCGACAGGGGCTAATTCACCCCTCCACTTT.